These 16 T cell receptor beta chains share one sample of origin, sequenced in a study of molecular identifiers for immune sequencing clone quantification. MiXCR, applied by TCRdb to the PCR reads, yields one record per CDR3 protein. Of approximately 630,000 distinct CDR3 sequences in the sample, about 25% are singletons; the top ten hold 0.78%. What was sequenced was naive CD8+ T cells from blood, with Jurkat cell RNA spiked in. Stated subset: FACS-sorted CD8+CD4-CCR7+CD45RA+ naive T cells. Receptors originate from a human donor in good health. Some libraries in this study had Jurkat cell RNA spiked in.

This clonotype came up many times. The chain couples TRBV7-9 to TRBJ1-6; D ambiguous. The CDR3 runs 16 residues. The ends were cut back, 2 bases at V and 6 bases at J, with 14 bases in the middle. Germline assignment: CDR1 SEHNR and CDR2 FQNEAQ (reference sequence). The CDR3 here is CASSLRGSSVNSPLHF. Written as DNA, the CDR3 is TGTGCCAGCAGCTTACGAGGCAGTTCGGTTAATTCACCCCTCCACTTT.

The chain links TRBV7-9 to TRBJ1-1; TRBD1 might be the D (6 bases). Germline V gene sequence: CDR1 SEHNR, CDR2 FQNEAQ (reference sequence). The ends were cut back, 1 base at V and 1 base at J, with 10 bases in the middle. The CDR3 consists of 15 residues. The CDR3 region has the DNA TGTGCCAGCAGCTTAGTCACAGGGCAGAACACTGAAGCTTTCTTT. It specifies CASSLVTGQNTEAFF.

This clonotype was seen a few times. The V gene is TRBV12-3 or TRBV12-4, the J gene TRBJ1-1; D is possibly TRBD1 (6 bases). The CDR3 is 15 amino acids. The V end was cut by 2 bases, the J end by 5 bases, with 15 bases between. DNA of the CDR3: TGTGCCAGCAGTTTAAGAGAGCAGGGGAGGACTGAAGCTTTCTTT. It codes for CASSLREQGRTEAFF.

The chain links TRBV20-1 to TRBJ2-7; D is unresolved. The V gene's germline CDR1 is DFQATT and CDR2 SNEGSKA (reference sequence). CDR3 length: 13 amino acids. Trimming pared 0 bases from V and 1 base from J, leaving 7 bases between. The CDR3 region is CSARDIWSYEQYF. Written as DNA, the CDR3 is TGCAGTGCTAGAGATATTTGGTCCTACGAGCAGTACTTC.

Many counts were recorded for this clonotype. The V gene is TRBV12-3 or TRBV12-4, the J gene TRBJ1-2, with TRBD1 as a possible D gene (5 bases). This CDR3 region has 13 residues. Between the trimmed V and J ends, which lost 3 bases and 2 bases, there was a span of 7 bases. The CDR3 DNA is TGTGCCAGCAGTTTGGGACTGAACTATGGCTACACCTTC. Amino acid sequence: CASSLGLNYGYTF.

This clonotype was observed a handful of times. The chain carries TRBV20-1 and TRBJ1-6; D is perhaps TRBD1 (6 bases). The V gene lost 0 bases and the J gene lost 3 bases, with 12 bases spanning the gap. The germline V gene encodes CDR1 DFQATT and CDR2 SNEGSKA (reference sequence). This CDR3 contains 16 residues. The CDR3 is CSARDPLDSYNSPLHF. Written as DNA, the CDR3 is TGCAGTGCTAGAGACCCCTTGGACAGCTATAATTCACCCCTCCACTTT.

This clonotype was counted ten times or more. The genes are TRBV4-3 and TRBJ2-3, with TRBD2 matching over 8 bases. V lost 1 base, J lost 5 bases, and 8 bases stayed unmatched. The CDR3 consists of 16 residues. Germline assignment: CDR1 LGHNA and CDR2 YSLEER. This chain's CDR3 is CASSQVAGSGGDTQYF. The DNA of the CDR3 is TGCGCCAGCAGCCAAGTCGCCGGGAGCGGGGGAGATACGCAGTATTTT.

This clonotype occurred many times. V usage is TRBV4-1 and J usage is TRBJ1-2, with no clear D. The CDR3 spans 17 residues. Per germline, CDR1 MGHRA and CDR2 YSYEKL. V was pared by 1 base and J by 1 base, with 16 bases between. The CDR3 nucleotides are TGCGCCAGCAGCCAAGGAGAATCCGGGTTCGGTAACTATGGCTACACCTTC. It yields the protein CASSQGESGFGNYGYTF.

This clonotype has only a few counts. The chain employs TRBV27 and TRBJ2-7; TRBD1 is a possible D gene (5 bases). The CDR3 loop spans 14 amino acids. The V end lost 3 bases, the J end lost 2 bases, and 11 bases lay between the germline ends. Germline CDR1 and CDR2: MNHEY and SMNVEV (reference sequence). In nucleotides, the CDR3 is TGTGCCAGCAGTTTTTCGCAGGGCCCCTACGAGCAGTACTTC. This codes for CASSFSQGPYEQYF.

With regard to this clonotype: This clone may be a read error of a much larger clone one base away. The chain uses TRBV3-1 and TRBJ1-2, with no clear D. This CDR3 spans 16 amino acids. V was cut by 1 base and J by 6 bases, with 18 bases left in between. Germline V gene data show CDR1 as LGHDT and CDR2 as YNNKEL (reference sequence). The CDR3, as DNA: TGTGCCAGCAGCCAAGCCCCCCCGATGTGGGCGAATGGCTACACCTTC. It encodes CASSQAPPMWANGYTF.

This clonotype was counted ten times or more. This chain joins TRBV12-3 or TRBV12-4 and TRBJ2-6; a weak D match, TRBD2 (5 bases). This CDR3 has 17 residues. Trimming took 3 bases from V and 2 from J, leaving 14 bases between them. Here the CDR3 reads CASSFHRPGTGANVLTF. The CDR3, as DNA: TGTGCCAGCAGTTTTCATCGCCCCGGGACTGGGGCCAACGTCCTGACTTTC.

This clonotype has just a few counts. The J gene is TRBJ2-3, the V gene TRBV28; 7 bases line up with TRBD2. Trimming cost V 6 bases and J 0 bases; bases outside gene matches: 12. The CDR3 contains 17 residues. The germline gives CDR1 MDHEN, CDR2 SYDVKM. The CDR3 protein is CASSLSPGRGSTDTQYF. The DNA of the CDR3 is TGTGCCAGCAGCCTTTCCCCGGGGCGGGGGAGCACAGATACGCAGTATTTT.

This clonotype has only a few counts. The chain combines TRBV14 with TRBJ1-4; possibly TRBD1 for D (6 bases). Looked up from germline, CDR1 is SGHDN and CDR2 is FVKESK. The V end lost 4 bases, the J end lost 4 bases, and 19 bases lay between the germline ends. The length of the CDR3 is 17 residues. The CDR3 region is CASSPGLDGQINEKLFF. The CDR3 DNA sequence: TGTGCCAGCAGCCCAGGGCTTGATGGACAGATTAATGAAAAACTGTTTTTT. The full variable domain, with the rest looked up from reference TRBV14 and TRBJ1-4, is EAGVTQFPSHSVIEKGQTVTLRCDPISGHDNLYWYRRVMGKEIKFLLHFVKESKQDESGMPNNRFLAERTGGTYSTLKVQPAELEDSGVYFCASSPGLDGQINEKLFFGSGTQLSVL.

This clonotype was recorded many times. This chain connects TRBV29-1 to TRBJ2-7, with 10 positions matching TRBD2. V shed 4 bases and J 1 base; nucleotides not matched to a gene: 1. This CDR3 contains 13 residues. Germline V gives CDR1 SQVTM, CDR2 ANQGSEA. The CDR3: CSVGTSGSYEQYF. In nucleotides, the CDR3 is TGCAGCGTTGGGACTAGCGGTTCCTACGAGCAGTACTTC.

This clonotype was seen more than once but under ten times. This chain uses TRBV27 with TRBJ2-1; tentatively, D is TRBD1 or TRBD2 (5 bases each). V was trimmed by 2 bases and J by 3 bases, leaving 11 bases between them. This CDR3 has 15 residues. Germline loops: CDR1 MNHEY, CDR2 SMNVEV (reference sequence). DNA for the CDR3: TGTGCCAGCAGTTTAGCAGGGACCATCTACAATGAGCAGTTCTTC. Protein sequence: CASSLAGTIYNEQFF.

As to this clonotype: The junction departs from germline at one end; a sequencing error may be responsible. The rearrangement joins TRBV5-3 to TRBJ2-7, with TRBD2 as a possible D gene (5 bases). TRBV5-3 is an ORF; its function is uncertain. The CDR3 runs to 15 residues. The CDR3 here is CASSSGRGFSYEQYF. In DNA form, the CDR3 reads TGTGCCAGCAGCTCGGGTCGGGGTTTCTCCTACGAGCAGTACTTC.